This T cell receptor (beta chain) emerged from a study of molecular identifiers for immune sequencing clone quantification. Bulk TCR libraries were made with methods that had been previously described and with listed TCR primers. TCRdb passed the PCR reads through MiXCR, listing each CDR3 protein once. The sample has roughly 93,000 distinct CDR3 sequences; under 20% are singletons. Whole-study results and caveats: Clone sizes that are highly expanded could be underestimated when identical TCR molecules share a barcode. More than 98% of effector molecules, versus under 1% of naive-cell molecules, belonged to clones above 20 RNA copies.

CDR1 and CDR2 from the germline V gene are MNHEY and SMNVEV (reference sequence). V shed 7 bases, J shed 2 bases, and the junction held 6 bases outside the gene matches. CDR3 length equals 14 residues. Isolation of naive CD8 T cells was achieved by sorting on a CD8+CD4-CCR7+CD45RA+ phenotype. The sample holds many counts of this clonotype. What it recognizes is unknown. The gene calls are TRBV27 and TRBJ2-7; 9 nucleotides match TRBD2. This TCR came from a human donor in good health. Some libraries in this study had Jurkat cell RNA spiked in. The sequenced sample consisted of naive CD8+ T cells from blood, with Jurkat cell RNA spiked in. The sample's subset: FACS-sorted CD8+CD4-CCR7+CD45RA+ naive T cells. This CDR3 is CASTSLAGTYEQYF. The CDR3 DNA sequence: TGTGCCAGCACCTCTCTAGCGGGGACCTACGAGCAGTACTTC.